One sample yielded the 5 T cell receptor beta chains listed below, sequenced in a study of blood T cell repertoires in COVID-19 (dated by TCRdb to about 2020). Library preparation used the immunoSEQ multiplex PCR assay. TCRdb carries this immuneACCESS record with in-frame sequences only. Its versions omit some clonotypes, under half of them owing to an unresolved V gene in the studies checked, with the rest unexplained. A total of over 85,000 clones appear in this sample, approximately 85% of them only once. The ten most abundant clones make up approximately 3% of the sample. The sequencing input was peripheral blood. These receptors were collected from a woman of 80 years or more with COVID-19, enrolled during active disease.

This chain uses TRBV18 with TRBJ1-2, with no clear D. Looked up from germline, CDR1 is KGHSH and CDR2 is LQKENI. The V end was cut by 1 base, the J end by 7 bases, with 10 bases between. The CDR3 sequence is 13 residues long. The chain's CDR3 is CASSPRDRGGYTF. The CDR3, as DNA: TGTGCCAGCTCACCACGAGATCGAGGTGGCTACACCTTC.

V and J are TRBV20-1 and TRBJ1-1; 8 bases align to TRBD1. CDR3 length: 14 amino acids. Germline V CDR1 and CDR2: DFQATT, SNEGSKA (reference sequence). The trim removed 3 bases at V and 1 base at J, leaving 4 bases unmatched. This chain's CDR3 is CSASPGTGNTEAFF. The CDR3 coding sequence is TGCAGTGCTAGTCCCGGGACAGGGAACACTGAAGCTTTCTTT.

The chain joins TRBV5-1 to TRBJ2-3; 7 nucleotides align to TRBD1. The CDR3 loop spans 14 amino acids. The V gene's germline CDR1 is SGHRS and CDR2 YFSETQ. V lost 4 bases and J lost 3; bases outside the gene matches: 5. CDR3 DNA sequence: TGCGCCAGCAGCCCATCGACAGGGACAGATACGCAGTATTTT. Translation gives CASSPSTGTDTQYF.

This CDR3 reads CASSQDGTGDQPQHF. The CDR3 bases are TGTGCCAGCAGCCAAGATGGGACAGGGGACCAGCCCCAGCATTTT. This rearrangement joins TRBV3-1 (or the pseudogene TRBV3-2) to TRBJ1-5; 10 bases align to TRBD1. The trim removed 0 bases at V and 7 bases at J, leaving 3 bases unmatched. Germline V gene data show CDR1 as LGHDT and CDR2 as YNNKEL (reference sequence). The CDR3 contains 15 residues.

V usage is TRBV7-6 and J usage is TRBJ1-1, with 8 bases fitting TRBD1. V gave up 2 bases and J gave up 5 bases; unmatched junction bases: 25. The CDR3 has 21 residues. Germline V CDR1 and CDR2: SGHVS, FNYEAQ. CDR3 coding DNA: TGTGCCAGCAGCTTAAAAACCTCTTCGGGGGATTTCTTTGACAGGGGAACTGAAGCTTTCTTT. This translates into CASSLKTSSGDFFDRGTEAFF.